This T cell receptor beta chain was sequenced in a study of CD8 T cells in ankylosing spondylitis. Study results and caveats: A motif of fewer than ten highly homologous TCR beta variants was seen as apparently characteristic of ankylosing spondylitis blood. Past research had described some motif variants in reactive arthritis synovial fluid and blood. In ankylosing spondylitis patients, matched synovial fluid reportedly showed significant enrichment of disease-linked clones.

In making TCR beta libraries, quantitative 5'-RACE with molecular barcodes was used. TCRdb redid the calling of the 5' RACE reads with MiXCR, one entry per CDR3 protein. The sample holds about 300,000 distinct CDR3 sequences, around 10% seen once. Notes on this clonotype: Antigen specificity is unknown.

Deletions cut 4 bases from V and 6 bases from J, with 15 bases between. Germline V CDR1 and CDR2: DFQATT, SNEGSKA (reference sequence). This CDR3 spans 13 amino acids. This TCR came from a female donor with ankylosing spondylitis or in good health (not recorded which). The specimen sequenced was blood, either unsorted or a sorted T cell fraction (not recorded which). This rearrangement joins TRBV20-1 to TRBJ1-2; maybe TRBD1 (5 bases). For the CDR3, the DNA is TGCAGTGCTAAGATCGCGGGGCGCGATGGCTACACCTTC. Translating it yields CSAKIAGRDGYTF.